This record concerns one TCR beta chain sequence. The record originates from a study of blood T cell repertoires in COVID-19. Sequencing used immunoSEQ multiplex PCR; TCRdb keeps in-frame clones, though not all of them. The sample comprises about 89,000 clones, roughly 74% of which are singletons, and approximately 6.3% rests with the top ten. This CDR3 spans 14 amino acids. The V gene's germline CDR1 is MNHEY and CDR2 SVGAGI. V shed 5 bases and J 9 bases; nucleotides not matched to a gene: 9. The sequencing sample was made of peripheral blood. The chain combines TRBV6-5 with TRBJ2-1; 8 bases are a match to TRBD1. The source of this sequence is a man between 65 and 85 years old with COVID-19, enrolled during active disease. The CDR3 DNA sequence: TGTGCCAGCAGTCTAGGGACAGGCGGAGCTGAGCAGTTCTTC. Translation gives CASSLGTGGAEQFF.